This passage covers 17 T cell receptor beta chains from one sample sequenced in a study of blood T cell repertoires in COVID-19. Using immunoSEQ multiplex PCR, the repertoire was profiled, and TCRdb retains in-frame clones only, with some absent. Among 90,000 to 100,000 clones, 82% were seen once, and the ten largest hold under 20%. Sequenced: peripheral blood. All receptors come from a man older than 75 with acute or convalescent COVID-19.

This chain joins TRBV29-1 and TRBJ2-6; D gene ambiguous. Looked up from germline, CDR1 is SQVTM and CDR2 is ANQGSEA. Trimming removed 7 bases from V and 0 bases from J, with 7 bases in between. This CDR3 comprises 13 residues. CDR3 in DNA: TGCAGCGCCTTCCTCTCTGGGGCCAACGTCCTGACTTTC. Amino acid sequence: CSAFLSGANVLTF.

This clone is a singleton in its sample. The V and J genes are TRBV3-1 (or the pseudogene TRBV3-2) and TRBJ1-1, with D perhaps TRBD1 (6 bases). This CDR3 has 15 residues. Trimming left V 6 bases short and J 1 base short, with 15 bases between. CDR1 LGHDT and CDR2 YNNKEL come from the germline V gene (reference sequence). The CDR3 nucleotides read TGTGCCAGCAGTCCTCTGGACAGTTCGAACACTGAAGCTTTCTTT. This sequence encodes CASSPLDSSNTEAFF.

The chain links TRBV7-6 to TRBJ2-2; the D gene is possibly TRBD1 (8 bases). The germline V gene encodes CDR1 SGHVS and CDR2 FNYEAQ. This CDR3 is built from 15 residues. Between the trimmed V and J ends, which lost 5 bases and 7 bases, there was a span of 17 bases. The CDR3 sequence is CASSPRTGRGGELFF. DNA for the CDR3: TGTGCCAGCAGCCCTAGGACAGGGAGGGGCGGGGAGCTGTTTTTT.

The V and J genes are TRBV5-4 and TRBJ2-3, with TRBD1 matching over 7 bases. This CDR3 has 14 amino acids. The V gene's germline CDR1 is SGHNT and CDR2 YYREEE (reference sequence). With V trimmed by 2 bases and J by 5 bases, 5 bases remained unmatched. CDR3 DNA sequence: TGTGCCAGCAGCTTTGGACAGGCGGGAGATACGCAGTATTTT. As protein: CASSFGQAGDTQYF. The whole variable domain, remainder taken from reference TRBV5-4 and TRBJ2-3, is ETGVTQSPTHLIKTRGQQVTLRCSSQSGHNTVSWYQQALGQGPQFIFQYYREEENGRGNFPPRFSGLQFPNYSSELNVNALELDDSALYLCASSFGQAGDTQYFGPGTRLTVL.

CDR3 amino acids: CASSSTAIADTGELFF. In DNA, the CDR3 is TGTGCCAGCAGTAGTACGGCAATAGCGGATACCGGGGAGCTGTTTTTT. The J gene is TRBJ2-2, the V gene TRBV2; D is perhaps TRBD2 (6 bases). From germline, CDR1 is SNHLY and CDR2 FYNNEI. The length of the CDR3 is 16 residues. Trimming took off 5 bases at V and 5 bases at J, with 18 bases between the two ends.

CDR3 DNA sequence: TGTGCCAGCAGCGCAAGCGGACAGGTTTCATACTTC. Encoded protein: CASSASGQVSYF. The chain carries TRBV3-1 (or the pseudogene TRBV3-2) and TRBJ2-4; 7 nucleotides line up with TRBD1. The CDR3 consists of 12 residues. J gave up 16 bases and V 5 bases, and 11 bases lay outside the gene matches. CDR1 and CDR2 from the germline V gene are LGHDT and YNNKEL (reference sequence).

This clone was recorded only once. Here the CDR3 reads CATSRDKGGGRSPLHF. CDR3 sequence (DNA): TGTGCCACCAGCAGAGATAAAGGGGGCGGAAGGTCACCCCTCCACTTT. The rearrangement links TRBV15 to TRBJ1-6; 7 bases align to TRBD1. Germline trimming cut 0 bases from V and 10 bases from J; bases unmatched to any gene: 9. The CDR3 consists of 16 residues. Germline V CDR1 and CDR2: LNHNV, YYDKDF (reference sequence).

The gene calls are TRBV3-1 (or the pseudogene TRBV3-2) and TRBJ2-3; tentatively, D is TRBD1 (5 bases). This CDR3 contains 15 residues. Germline V gene lookup returns CDR1 LGHDT and CDR2 YNNKEL (reference sequence). The V end lost 1 base, the J end lost 6 bases, and 14 bases lay between the germline ends. For the CDR3, the DNA is TGTGCCAGCAGCCAAGGCATCCCAGGGCGCGATACGCAGTATTTT. Translated: CASSQGIPGRDTQYF.

The V gene is TRBV7-2, the J gene TRBJ1-1; 7 bases fit TRBD1. CDR1 is SGHTA and CDR2 is FQGNSA in the germline V gene. The V gene end was trimmed by 0 bases and the J gene end by 8 bases; junction bases not matched to a gene: 15. CDR3 size: 17 residues. The CDR3 reads CASSLALRRQGVKEAFF. The CDR3 region has the DNA TGTGCCAGCAGCTTAGCGCTACGGAGACAGGGAGTCAAGGAAGCTTTCTTT.

The chain combines TRBV15 with TRBJ1-2; unclear D gene. Trimming cost V 0 bases and J 2 bases, with 10 bases left between them. From germline, CDR1 is LNHNV and CDR2 YYDKDF (reference sequence). The CDR3 is 15 residues long. This CDR3 is CATSRDRNSNYGYTF. CDR3 sequence (DNA): TGTGCCACCAGCAGAGATCGCAACAGCAACTATGGCTACACCTTC.

The chain employs TRBV9 and TRBJ1-2, with 10 bases identical to TRBD1. The germline gives CDR1 SGDLS, CDR2 YYNGEE. This CDR3 is 15 amino acids long. Trimming at V came to 4 bases and at J to 4 bases, leaving 7 bases not matched to a gene. CDR3: CASSTTGTGVYGYTF. The CDR3 nucleotides read TGTGCCAGCAGCACCACCGGGACAGGGGTCTATGGCTACACCTTC.

This clone was counted a single time. The chain employs TRBV27 and TRBJ2-1; D remains ambiguous. The CDR3 runs to 12 residues. Germline CDR1 reads MNHEY; CDR2 reads SMNVEV (reference sequence). V lost 6 bases to trimming and J lost 4 bases, with 7 bases between them. In DNA form, the CDR3 reads TGTGCCAGCAGCGACATTTACAATGAGCAGTTCTTC. As protein: CASSDIYNEQFF.

This chain connects TRBV5-1 to TRBJ2-7, with D possibly being TRBD2 (6 bases). Trimming stripped 4 bases from V and 6 bases from J, with 17 bases between. Germline assignment: CDR1 SGHRS and CDR2 YFSETQ. This CDR3 has 14 amino acids. CDR3 amino acids: CASSPSAGSGEQYF. CDR3 coding DNA: TGCGCCAGCAGCCCCTCGGCCGGGAGCGGCGAGCAGTACTTC.

This chain joins TRBV27 and TRBJ2-1, with D perhaps TRBD1 (6 bases). Trimming took off 2 bases at V and 4 bases at J, with 15 bases between the two ends. Germline CDR1 MNHEY, CDR2 SMNVEV (reference sequence). The CDR3 consists of 16 residues. CDR3 sequence (DNA): TGTGCCAGCAGTTTACAGCCGGGACACCTATACAATGAGCAGTTCTTC. This translates into CASSLQPGHLYNEQFF.

This clone was seen only a few times. The chain is built from TRBV18 and TRBJ2-2, with 8 bases lining up with TRBD2. This CDR3 spans 19 amino acids. The J segment lost 4 bases and the V segment lost 0 bases, leaving 13 bases of the junction unmatched. CDR1 is KGHSH and CDR2 is LQKENI in the germline V gene. For the CDR3, the DNA is TGTGCCAGCTCACCACCGGATAGATCGCTAGCGGGCGGCACCGGGGAGCTGTTTTTT. Its translation is CASSPPDRSLAGGTGELFF.

The chain links TRBV4-1 to TRBJ1-4; D remains unclear. The CDR3 has 16 residues. From germline, CDR1 is MGHRA and CDR2 YSYEKL. Trimming removed 0 bases at V and 4 bases at J, with 12 bases between. CDR3 protein: CASSQDSGGGNEKLFF. In DNA form, the CDR3 reads TGCGCCAGCAGCCAAGATAGCGGCGGCGGTAATGAAAAACTGTTTTTT.

This chain uses TRBV28 with TRBJ1-5; the D gene is possibly TRBD1 (6 bases). The CDR3 runs to 15 residues. CDR1 and CDR2 from the germline V gene are MDHEN and SYDVKM. Trimming pared 6 bases from V and 2 bases from J, leaving 14 bases between. The CDR3: CASRDQGSGNQPQHF. The CDR3 DNA is TGTGCCAGCAGGGATCAGGGGAGCGGCAATCAGCCCCAGCATTTT.